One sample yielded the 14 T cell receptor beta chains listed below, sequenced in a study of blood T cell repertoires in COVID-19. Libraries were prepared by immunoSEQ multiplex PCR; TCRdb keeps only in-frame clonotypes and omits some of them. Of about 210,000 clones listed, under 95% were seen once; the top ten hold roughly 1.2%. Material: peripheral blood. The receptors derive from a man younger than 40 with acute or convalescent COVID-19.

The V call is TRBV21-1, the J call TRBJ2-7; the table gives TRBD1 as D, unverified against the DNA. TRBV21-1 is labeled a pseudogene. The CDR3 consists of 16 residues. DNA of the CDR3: TGTGCCAGCAGCACAAAGCTACAGGTCCCCTCCTACGAGCAGTACTTC. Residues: CASSTKLQVPSYEQYF.

CDR3 sequence: CASSVVHGGRETQYF. CDR3 DNA: TGTGCCAGCAGCGTAGTGCACGGAGGGCGGGAGACCCAGTACTTC. V is TRBV9 and J is TRBJ2-5, with D possibly matching TRBD2 (6 bases). Germline V CDR1 and CDR2: SGDLS, YYNGEE. This CDR3 region has 15 residues. V shed 0 bases and J shed 5 bases, with 14 bases lying between them.

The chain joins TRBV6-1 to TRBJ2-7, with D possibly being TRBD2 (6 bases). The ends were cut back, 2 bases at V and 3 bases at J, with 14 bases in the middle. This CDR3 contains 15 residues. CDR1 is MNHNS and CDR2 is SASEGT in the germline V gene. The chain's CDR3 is CASSEYPGVNYEQYF. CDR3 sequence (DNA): TGTGCCAGCAGTGAATATCCGGGGGTTAACTACGAGCAGTACTTC.

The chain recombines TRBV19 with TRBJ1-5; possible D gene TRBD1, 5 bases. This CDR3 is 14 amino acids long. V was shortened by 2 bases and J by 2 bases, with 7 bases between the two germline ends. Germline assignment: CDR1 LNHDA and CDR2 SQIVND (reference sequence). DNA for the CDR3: TGTGCCAGTAGTATAAAAGGGGGCAATCAGCCCCAGCATTTT. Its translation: CASSIKGGNQPQHF.

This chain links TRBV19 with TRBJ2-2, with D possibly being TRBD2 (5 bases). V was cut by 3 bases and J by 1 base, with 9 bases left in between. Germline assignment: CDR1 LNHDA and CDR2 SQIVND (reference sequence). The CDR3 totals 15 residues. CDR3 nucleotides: TGTGCCAGTAGTATGGATCGGGGGAACACCGGGGAGCTGTTTTTT. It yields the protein CASSMDRGNTGELFF.

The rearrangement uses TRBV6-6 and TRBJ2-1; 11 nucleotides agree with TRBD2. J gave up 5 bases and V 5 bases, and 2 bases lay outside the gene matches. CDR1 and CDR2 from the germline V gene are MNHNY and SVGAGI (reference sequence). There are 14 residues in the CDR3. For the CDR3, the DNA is TGTGCCAGCAGTCAACTAGCGGGAGACAATGAGCAGTTCTTC. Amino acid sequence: CASSQLAGDNEQFF.

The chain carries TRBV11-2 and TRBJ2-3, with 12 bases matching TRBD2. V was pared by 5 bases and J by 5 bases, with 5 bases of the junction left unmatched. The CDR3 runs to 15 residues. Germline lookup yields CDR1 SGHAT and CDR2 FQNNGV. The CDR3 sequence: CASSPSGGGRDTQYF. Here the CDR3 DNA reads TGTGCCAGCAGCCCTAGCGGGGGGGGCCGAGATACGCAGTATTTT.

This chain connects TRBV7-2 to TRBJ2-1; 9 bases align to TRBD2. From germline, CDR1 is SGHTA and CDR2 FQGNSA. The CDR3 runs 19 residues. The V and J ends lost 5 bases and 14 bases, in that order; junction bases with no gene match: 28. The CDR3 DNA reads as TGTGCCAGCAGCCGCGGACCCCAGAGACTAGCGGTGACCTTCAAGGATAAGTTCTTC. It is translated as CASSRGPQRLAVTFKDKFF.

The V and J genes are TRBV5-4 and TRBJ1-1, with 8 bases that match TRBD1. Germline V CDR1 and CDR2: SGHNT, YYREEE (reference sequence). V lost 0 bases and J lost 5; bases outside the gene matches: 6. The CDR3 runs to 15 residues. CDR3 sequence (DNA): TGTGCCAGCAGCTTGGTCGGACAGGGATCAACTGAAGCTTTCTTT. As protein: CASSLVGQGSTEAFF.

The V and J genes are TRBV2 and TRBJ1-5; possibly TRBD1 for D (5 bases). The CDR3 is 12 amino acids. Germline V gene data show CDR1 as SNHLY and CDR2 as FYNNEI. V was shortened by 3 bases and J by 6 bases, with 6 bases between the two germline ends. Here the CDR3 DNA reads TGTGCCAGCAGTGATACAGGTCAGCCCCAGCATTTT. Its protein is CASSDTGQPQHF.

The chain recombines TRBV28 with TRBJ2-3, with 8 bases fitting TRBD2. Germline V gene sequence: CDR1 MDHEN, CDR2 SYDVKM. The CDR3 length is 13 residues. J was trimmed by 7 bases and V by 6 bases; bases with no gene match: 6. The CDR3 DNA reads TGTGCCAGCAGGAGCGGGAGCCCATATACGCAGTATTTT. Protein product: CASRSGSPYTQYF.

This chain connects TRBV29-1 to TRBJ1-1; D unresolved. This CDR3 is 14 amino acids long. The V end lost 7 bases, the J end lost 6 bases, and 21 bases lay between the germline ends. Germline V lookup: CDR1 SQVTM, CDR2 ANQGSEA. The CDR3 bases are TGCAGCGCCCTTGGGGAGACGAAAGGCCCTGAAGCTTTCTTT. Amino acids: CSALGETKGPEAFF.

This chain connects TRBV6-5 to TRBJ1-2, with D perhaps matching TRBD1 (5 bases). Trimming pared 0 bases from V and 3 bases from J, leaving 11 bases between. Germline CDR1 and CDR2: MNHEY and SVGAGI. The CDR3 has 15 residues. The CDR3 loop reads CASSYSRQIDYGYTF. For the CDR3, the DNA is TGTGCCAGCAGTTACTCGAGACAGATCGACTATGGCTACACCTTC.

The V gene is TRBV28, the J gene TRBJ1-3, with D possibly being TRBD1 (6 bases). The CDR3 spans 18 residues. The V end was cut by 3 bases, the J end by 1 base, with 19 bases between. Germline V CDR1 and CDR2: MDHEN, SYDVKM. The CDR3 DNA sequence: TGTGCCAGCAGTTTTACGTGGAGGGGGGGCCGATCTGGAAACACCATATATTTT. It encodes CASSFTWRGGRSGNTIYF.